The clone carrying this T cell receptor (beta chain) has more than one count but fewer than ten. The target antigen is unknown. Germline CDR1 MDHEN, CDR2 SYDVKM. Trimming cost V 8 bases and J 2 bases, with 7 bases left between them. The CDR3 extends over 11 amino acids. Expressed TCRB transcripts were sequenced, since all the RNA that had been isolated was reverse transcribed. TCRdb's copy holds only in-frame clones and misses some; the assay was immunoSEQ multiplex PCR. The sample records around 46,000 clones, 35% to 55% being singletons. The data stem from a study of beta chain features in type 1 diabetes. Study-wide findings and caveats: Type 1 diabetes patients showed a moderate but significant shortening of TCRB CDR3s in all four CD4+ subsets.

This chain uses TRBV28 with TRBJ2-7; no reliable D call. The specimen sequenced was stem cell memory CD4+ T cells from blood. The origin of this receptor is a man between 25 and 39 years old with type 1 diabetes. CDR3 coding DNA: TGTGCCAGCGGGCCTACCTACGAGCAGTACTTC. This gives the protein CASGPTYEQYF.